This is a list of T cell receptor beta chains from one sample in a study of Graves' ophthalmopathy and Graves' hyperthyroidism. One entry per CDR3 protein results from TCRdb running MiXCR on the multiplex PCR reads. The profile shows hundreds of thousands of distinct CDR3 sequences, roughly 21% of them singletons. The sample taken for sequencing was peripheral blood. The source is a woman between 18 and 29 years old with stable Graves' hyperthyroidism. Each CDR3 is given with its conserved first and last residue. The order of the fields is J gene, D gene, clone size, V gene, CDR3 protein, CDR3 DNA. D genes are given only for firm matches. Clone size is stated in some rows and not others, as once, few, many or a class when expanded.

J: TRBJ2-5
D: TRBD1
size: many
V: TRBV11-1
CDR3: CASSLEPRGQETQYF
DNA: TGTGCCAGCAGCTTAGAACCCAGGGGGCAAGAGACCCAGTACTTC

J: TRBJ2-7
D: NA
size: many
V: TRBV15
CDR3: CATSRETGDSYEQYF
DNA: TGTGCCACCAGCAGAGAGACGGGAGACTCCTACGAGCAGTACTTC

J: TRBJ1-2
D: TRBD1
size: many
V: TRBV11-1
CDR3: CASSPDREGGYTF
DNA: TGTGCCAGCAGCCCGGACAGGGAAGGCGGCTACACCTTC

J: TRBJ2-5
D: NA
size: many
V: TRBV25-1
CDR3: CASSDYREQETQYF
DNA: TGTGCCAGCAGTGACTACAGAGAGCAAGAGACCCAGTACTTC

J: TRBJ2-5
D: TRBD2
size: NA
V: TRBV20-1
CDR3: CSAGGGVVYQETQYF
DNA: TGCAGTGCCGGGGGGGGAGTGGTGTACCAAGAGACCCAGTACTTC

J: TRBJ1-2
D: TRBD1
size: NA
V: TRBV20-1
CDR3: CSAKGQKDYGYTF
DNA: TGCAGTGCTAAGGGACAGAAAGACTATGGCTACACCTTC

J: TRBJ2-7
D: NA
size: NA
V: TRBV12-3/TRBV12-4
CDR3: CASALAFEQYF
DNA: TGTGCCAGCGCCCTCGCGTTCGAGCAGTACTTC

J: TRBJ2-7
D: NA
size: NA
V: TRBV20-1
CDR3: CSARSGSAGLRGRYEQYF
DNA: TGCAGTGCTAGAAGCGGCAGCGCGGGCCTTCGGGGGCGTTACGAGCAGTACTTC

J: TRBJ2-7
D: NA
size: NA
V: TRBV6-1
CDR3: CASSEVVGASYEQYF
DNA: TGTGCCAGCAGTGAAGTAGTAGGGGCCTCCTACGAGCAGTACTTC

J: TRBJ2-7
D: TRBD2
size: many
V: TRBV28
CDR3: CASSSPTSGRNSYEQYF
DNA: TGTGCCAGCAGTTCCCCGACTAGCGGGAGAAACTCCTACGAGCAGTACTTC